A single T cell receptor beta chain is shown here with its context. This clone's antigen is unknown. Within one base of it there is no much larger clone, and no base qualities were kept. The immunoSEQ multiplex PCR assay was used to amplify the TCRB and TCRAD loci from a standardized amount of quality-controlled genomic DNA. The amplicons spanned the V(D)J region and were long enough to cover the CDR3 and allow V and J genes to be identified. Through the commercial immunoSEQ service, the amplicons were sequenced on an Illumina platform. The source study handled its data this way. Primer bias and sequencing errors were corrected using previously described methods, and TCRAD and TCRB definitions followed the IMGT database. immunoSEQ Analyzer 3.0 and VDJTools were used for repertoire analysis, which covered basic statistics, V/J segment usage, diversity estimates, rarefaction and pairwise overlap. Diversity was estimated using the Chao1, ChaoE, Efron-Thisted, Shannon and inverse Simpson indices, and was also estimated on datasets down-sampled to the size of the smallest sample. Repertoire overlap was determined by strict matching of CDR3 nucleotide sequence, V gene and J gene, and Jaccard-based multidimensional scaling clustering was applied. TCRdb stores this immuneACCESS table with in-frame sequences only. Part of the clones is absent; in the studies checked, under half of the shortfall reflects unresolved V genes, and no reason is known for the rest. D and trimming come from the DNA, and the V and J calls and clone size come from that table. Across this sample there are tens of thousands of clones, with roughly 94% seen only once. The biggest ten clones account for around 6% of the sample.

The data were obtained in a study of human thymus T cells (TCRdb year 2020). Looking at the study overall: The study described the TCR alpha and beta repertoires in about 8 infant thymus samples and a few matching peripheral blood samples. Donor ages ranging from roughly 6 to 244 days were recorded, and five to seven male and a couple of female infants were included in the cohort.

Donors were immunologically healthy infants undergoing open corrective cardiac surgery for congenital heart defects in Finland. During surgery, a small roughly 0.5-1 mL aliquot of peripheral blood was collected from four of the eight donors. For the blood samples, genomic DNA was extracted from all available leukocytes instead of from a set number of cells. ACK lysis buffer was used to remove erythrocytes from the blood, and the remaining leukocytes were kept as pellets at -70 degrees C. A QIAsymphony instrument was used to extract genomic DNA from the frozen cell pellets. What the authors observed across the whole study: Biased V and J gene segment usage appeared to be present in both thymic and peripheral blood repertoires. On average, thymus samples yielded around 850,000 unique TCRB clonotypes, whereas blood samples yielded about 84,000.

Taken from the germline V gene, the CDR1 and CDR2 loops are SGHTA and FQGNSA. The junction carries 11 bases between V and J, which are trimmed by 4 bases and 3 bases respectively. Including the terminal cysteine and phenylalanine, the CDR3 comprises 14 residues. Only the CDR3 DNA is retained, 42 bases long and in frame from the first base. The chain is encoded by TRBV7-2 joined to TRBJ2-3; TRBD2 is possibly the D segment (7 matching bases). Sequencing input: blood. This TCR was sampled from a boy under three years old with a congenital heart defect but otherwise immunologically healthy. The nucleotide sequence is given as TGTGCCAGCAGCTGGGGGGGCGGGACAGATACGCAGTATTTT. This is translated as CASSWGGGTDTQYF.